The entry that follows covers one TCR beta chain sequence. TCRdb's table, derived via immunoSEQ multiplex PCR, lists solely in-frame clones and lacks some. Among tens of thousands of clones listed, about 92% were seen once. The data were obtained in a study of control samples from healthy donors and cancer patients. In germline, CDR1 is SGHVS, CDR2 FNYEAQ. This CDR3 has 16 residues. After removal of 4 bases from V and 8 bases from J, the junction contained 9 bases not matched to a gene. Sequenced sample: blood. The source of this sequence is a woman in her 30s in good health. The chain joins TRBV7-6 to TRBJ1-4, with 11 bases identical to TRBD1. The CDR3 DNA reads TGTGCCAGCAGCTACAATCCGGGACAGGGGGGAGAAAAACTGTTTTTT. Translated: CASSYNPGQGGEKLFF. Based on the CDR3 plus reference TRBV7-6 and TRBJ1-4, the full variable domain is GAGVSQSPRYKVTKRGQDVALRCDPISGHVSLYWYRQALGQGPEFLTYFNYEAQQDKSGLPNDRFSAERPEGSISTLTIQRTEQRDSAMYRCASSYNPGQGGEKLFFGSGTQLSVL.